A selection of T cell receptor beta chains follows, all from one sample in a study of early T cells in non-severe SARS-CoV-2 infection. TCRdb re-analysed the 5' RACE reads in MiXCR, keeping a single row per CDR3 protein. Here the sample spans roughly 55,000 distinct CDR3 sequences, under 15% being singletons. The sequences come from whole blood, collected at baseline. These receptors were taken from an adult who was a healthcare worker with PCR-confirmed SARS-CoV-2 infection or an uninfected control (not recorded which). CDR3s include the opening cysteine and the closing phenylalanine or tryptophan. The D gene is left open where the match is weak. Clone size is shown for a subset of rows, as once, few, many or a class of expanded clone.

d_gene	v_gene	abundance	j_gene	CDR3nt	CDR3aa
-	TRBV5-1	few	TRBJ2-2	TGCGCCAGCACCCCGACTATGAGTAACGGGGAGCTGTTTTTT	CASTPTMSNGELFF
TRBD1	TRBV5-1	-	TRBJ2-3	TGCGCCAGCAACCCAGGGGGAAACGCAGATACGCAGTATTTT	CASNPGGNADTQYF
-	TRBV30	many	TRBJ2-7	TGTGCCTGGAGTAGAGACCATCGCTACGAGCAGTACTTC	CAWSRDHRYEQYF
-	TRBV7-2	many	TRBJ2-1	TGTGCCAGCAGCTTAGATACGGGAGCCTACAATGAGCAGTTCTTC	CASSLDTGAYNEQFF
-	TRBV7-2	few	TRBJ1-1	TGTGCCAGCAGCGCACAGGGTTATACTGAAGCTTTCTTT	CASSAQGYTEAFF
TRBD2	TRBV5-1	few	TRBJ2-7	TGCGCCAGCAGGGTTCGGGAGGGTCCCTACGAGCAGTACTTC	CASRVREGPYEQYF
-	TRBV20-1	few	TRBJ2-2	TGCAGTGCTTCCCGGGACTTCACCGGGGAGCTGTTTTTT	CSASRDFTGELFF
TRBD1	TRBV7-3	-	TRBJ2-5	TGTGCCAGCAGCCGGGGACAGGGAGAGACCCAGTACTTC	CASSRGQGETQYF
TRBD1	TRBV7-9	-	TRBJ2-1	TGTGCCAGCAGGACCTACCGGGACAGGGAGTCTGAGCAGTTCTTC	CASRTYRDRESEQFF
-	TRBV7-2	medium-sized	TRBJ2-7	TGTGCCAGCAGCTTACAAGATGGGGCTGGTGAGCAGTACTTC	CASSLQDGAGEQYF
-	TRBV12-3/TRBV12-4	many	TRBJ1-5	TGTGCCAGCAGTTTAGAACAGGGAGGTCAGCCCCAGCATTTT	CASSLEQGGQPQHF
-	TRBV29-1	-	TRBJ1-1	TGCAGCGTTGGGTCTCTGAACACTGAAGCTTTCTTT	CSVGSLNTEAFF
-	TRBV4-1	-	TRBJ1-3	TGCGCCAGCAGCCAAGATCGACATTTCGGAAACACCATATATTTT	CASSQDRHFGNTIYF